This is a list of T cell receptor beta chains from one sample in a study of tumor-infiltrating lymphocytes in oesophageal squamous cell carcinoma. From the PCR reads, TCRdb called clonotypes with MiXCR, one entry per CDR3 protein. The sample lists 20,000 to 25,000 distinct CDR3 sequences, more than 35% occurring once. The sequenced sample was esophageal tumor tissue. These TCRs come from a male donor with esophageal squamous cell carcinoma. CDR3s include the opening cysteine and the closing phenylalanine or tryptophan. Each record gives: D gene, V gene, CDR3 protein. D genes are given only for firm matches.

D gene: TRBD1; V gene: TRBV6-1; CDR3 protein: CASSQQGNNEQYF
D gene: TRBD1; V gene: TRBV6-1; CDR3 protein: CASSGTGINIQYF
D gene: NA; V gene: TRBV10-2; CDR3 protein: CATIAPGDEQFF
D gene: NA; V gene: TRBV28; CDR3 protein: CASSSPRASYGYTF
D gene: NA; V gene: TRBV6-1; CDR3 protein: CASSTIGAAGSNQPQHF
D gene: NA; V gene: TRBV18; CDR3 protein: CASSPPGGEQYF
D gene: TRBD2; V gene: TRBV10-1; CDR3 protein: CASSDSGGDEQYF
D gene: NA; V gene: TRBV7-9; CDR3 protein: CASSFHGPSYEQYF
D gene: NA; V gene: TRBV25-1; CDR3 protein: CASSVRDYGYTF
D gene: TRBD1; V gene: TRBV11-2; CDR3 protein: CASSFRQGVSSYEQYF
D gene: NA; V gene: TRBV7-2; CDR3 protein: CASSKFRDDTAGYTF
D gene: NA; V gene: TRBV27; CDR3 protein: CASSTTDSPNTEAFF
D gene: NA; V gene: TRBV6-2/TRBV6-3; CDR3 protein: CASSYSRAITGELYF
D gene: NA; V gene: TRBV7-6; CDR3 protein: CASSLASSFADTQYF
D gene: TRBD1; V gene: TRBV6-6; CDR3 protein: CASSYLRGRLEQYF
D gene: TRBD1; V gene: TRBV2; CDR3 protein: CASSYGGQGAQETQYF
D gene: NA; V gene: TRBV28; CDR3 protein: CASTSSGTPNSYEQYF
D gene: NA; V gene: TRBV9; CDR3 protein: CASSVRLGDSMGRNEQFF
D gene: TRBD1; V gene: TRBV5-1; CDR3 protein: CASRGTDYEEQYF
D gene: NA; V gene: TRBV7-2; CDR3 protein: CASSLAGGPHEQYF
D gene: NA; V gene: TRBV3-1; CDR3 protein: CASSQTSYEQYF
D gene: TRBD2; V gene: TRBV7-2; CDR3 protein: CASSRTGLGTDTQYF
D gene: TRBD1; V gene: TRBV7-3; CDR3 protein: CASSLGGQGRQFF
D gene: NA; V gene: TRBV20-1; CDR3 protein: CSARGWAASSYEQYF
D gene: TRBD1; V gene: TRBV12-3/TRBV12-4; CDR3 protein: CASRGQGIFEQYF
D gene: TRBD2; V gene: TRBV11-3; CDR3 protein: CASSSGLAGGQDTQYF
D gene: TRBD1; V gene: TRBV7-9; CDR3 protein: CASLWTGPYNEQFF
D gene: TRBD1; V gene: TRBV7-3; CDR3 protein: CASSPWDRGADTQYF